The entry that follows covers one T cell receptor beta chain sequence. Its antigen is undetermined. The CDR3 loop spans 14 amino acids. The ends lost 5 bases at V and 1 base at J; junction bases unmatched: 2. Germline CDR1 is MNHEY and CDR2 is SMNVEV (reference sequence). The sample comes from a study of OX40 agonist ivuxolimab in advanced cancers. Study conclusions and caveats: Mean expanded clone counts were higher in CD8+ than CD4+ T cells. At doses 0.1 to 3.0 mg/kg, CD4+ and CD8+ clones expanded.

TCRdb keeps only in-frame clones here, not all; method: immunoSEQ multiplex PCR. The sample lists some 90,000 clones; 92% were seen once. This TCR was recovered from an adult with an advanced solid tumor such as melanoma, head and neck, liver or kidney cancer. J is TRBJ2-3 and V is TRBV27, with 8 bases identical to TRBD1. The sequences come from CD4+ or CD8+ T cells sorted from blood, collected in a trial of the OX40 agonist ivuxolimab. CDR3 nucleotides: TGTGCCAGCAGTACGACAGGGGGCACAGATACGCAGTATTTT. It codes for CASSTTGGTDTQYF.